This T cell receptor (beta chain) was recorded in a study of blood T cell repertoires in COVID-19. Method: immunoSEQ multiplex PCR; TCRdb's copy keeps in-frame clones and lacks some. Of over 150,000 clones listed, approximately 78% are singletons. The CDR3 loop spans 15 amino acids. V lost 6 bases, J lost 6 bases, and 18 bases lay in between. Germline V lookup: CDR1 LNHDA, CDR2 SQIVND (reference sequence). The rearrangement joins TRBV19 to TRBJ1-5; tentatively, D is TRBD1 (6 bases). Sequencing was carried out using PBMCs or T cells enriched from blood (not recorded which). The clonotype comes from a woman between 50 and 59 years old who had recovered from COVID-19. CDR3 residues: CASRSAGAGGQPQHF. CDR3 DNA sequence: TGTGCCAGTAGAAGTGCGGGGGCCGGGGGTCAGCCCCAGCATTTT.